This T cell receptor beta chain was sequenced during a study of CD8 T cells in ankylosing spondylitis. Findings and limits, study-wide: Matched ankylosing spondylitis synovial fluid reportedly contained a significantly enriched population of disease-linked clones. Past studies reported some motif variants in reactive arthritis synovial fluid and blood. Blood from ankylosing spondylitis patients appeared to carry a characteristic roughly 8-variant TCR beta motif.

It was by quantitative 5'-RACE with molecular barcodes that TCR beta libraries were made. TCRdb re-called the 5' RACE reads with MiXCR, one entry per CDR3 protein. Here the sample spans 130,000 or so distinct CDR3 sequences, 6.5% to 9% being singletons. This CDR3 has 15 amino acids. Germline-derived CDR1 and CDR2 are SGHNT and YYREEE (reference sequence). With 2 bases removed from V and 5 bases from J, the gap between germline ends came to 14 bases. This clonotype was seen a few times. Antigen unknown. The J gene is TRBJ2-4, the V gene TRBV5-4; D possibly corresponds to TRBD2 (7 bases). The receptor was isolated from a male donor with ankylosing spondylitis or in good health (not recorded which). The sequencing input was blood, either unsorted or a sorted T cell fraction (not recorded which). In nucleotides, the CDR3 is TGTGCCAGCAGCTTACAGGGAGGGTCCCAAAACATTCAGTACTTC. This translates into CASSLQGGSQNIQYF.